This T cell receptor beta chain was recovered during a study of cytomegalovirus exposure and HLA in healthy donors (dated by TCRdb to the late 2010s). Concerning the study at large: According to an earlier analysis of several hundred of the donors, some 180 million T cells yielded roughly 110 million unique TCR beta sequences and around 280 Gb of sequence data. All discovery cohort repertoires had been generated on a single sequencing platform. The study used immunosequencing to profile the T cell repertoires of approximately 690 subjects and linked those repertoires to cytomegalovirus serostatus. The number of typed donors differed by locus: about 620-640 for A, B, C, DRB1 and DQB1; about 520 for DQA1; 606 for DPA1; and roughly 450 for DPB1. On average, roughly 240,000 unique TCR beta nucleotide sequences were sequenced per donor among about 400 genotyped donors of the cohort, with roughly 18% of those sequences being non-productive. Donor age, sex, ethnicity and CMV serostatus were collected together with the repertoire data. About five DR-DQ haplotypes were handled as single units for association and clustering because linkage in the cohort was strong. To predict cytomegalovirus infection status, the study brought together high-throughput TCR immunosequencing, statistical association of individual TCRs with disease status, and machine learning. Of the approximately 400 genotyped donors, over 80% were placed in the genetic ancestry cluster associated with self-reported Caucasian donors. About 310 gigabases of sequencing data and approximately 85 million unique TCR sequences were included in an early release covering several hundred HLA-typed donors. Genome-wide SNP genotypes for about three fifths of the roughly 670 donors were used in a later genetic analysis, which treated that subset as a discovery cohort. Both class I and class II loci were covered by HLA typing, at four-digit resolution. Besides the first cohort of approximately 710 subjects, a separate validation cohort made up of roughly 130 different subjects was used. An earlier analysis of 587 of the donors applied high-throughput TCR beta sequencing to assess whether each TCR beta V gene segment acted as functional or pseudogenic. The study aimed to test whether signatures of past pathogen exposure could be identified by cataloging public T cell receptors. In a later analysis, previously published TCR beta repertoires from about 640 donors were re-analyzed and high-resolution HLA genotyping was added so that TCR occurrence patterns could be studied. The later analysis used no new phenotypic data to find candidate immune exposures, relying instead on TCR beta sequences and their occurrence across donors. What the authors observed across the whole study: Because some donors lacked HLA typing at each locus, the association tests relied only on the typed subset. Presence/absence analyses assumed roughly uniform sequencing depth across donors, an assumption that may not hold. A further reported finding was that TCR beta sequences accurately predicted the HLA-A and HLA-B alleles for most subjects in the first cohort. Specific HLA alleles were associated with 15,000 to 20,000 TCR beta sequences at a false discovery rate of 0.05 in a later analysis. A later analysis reported that several top co-occurrence clusters appeared linked to parvovirus B19, influenza, CMV and Epstein-Barr virus. An association between a missense DCLRE1C variant and V-gene and J-gene trimming of TCR beta chains was found in a later genetic analysis and replicated in an independent cohort. The authors suggested that the approach could potentially be extended to other disease states and immunological phenotypes. Most CMV-associated TCR beta chains appeared to be HLA-restricted in a later analysis, and the HLA associations seemed to be driven largely by CMV exposure. Most TCR sequences were observed very rarely across donors, whereas some public TCRs were present in many individuals. According to a later genetic analysis, donors in an Asian-associated ancestry cluster had fewer N-insertions in productive TCRs than the roughly 670-donor mean. The earlier analysis of 587 of the donors excluded 15 to 20 rarely observed V segments, including chromosome 9 orphons, because counts were too low. Linkage disequilibrium might explain the correlated functional status among segregating V segments, but an unknown experimental factor could not be excluded. In a later analysis, TCR association rates were found to vary across HLA loci, with the most associated TCRs seen for DRB1 alleles and the fewest for HLA-C alleles. A cluster of highly shared sequence variants was judged likely to be a technical artifact of the sequencing pipeline. The classifier was reported to diagnose cytomegalovirus status with high specificity and sensitivity in both the original and validation cohorts. An earlier analysis of approximately 500 of the donors showed that most TCR beta V segments appeared in productive rearrangements either about 87% or about 30% of the time, which broadly matched IMGT annotations. The study listed 164 TCR beta chains as associated with cytomegalovirus. Compared with equally common non-associated chains, HLA-associated TCR beta chains in a later analysis were more clonally expanded and had lower generation probabilities. In vitro tests confirmed that a few of the cytomegalovirus-associated TCR beta chains recognize cytomegalovirus antigens. When HLA alleles, especially DR and DQ, strongly co-occurred, attributing TCR associations to individual alleles was difficult. CMV serostatus was the only immune exposure information available for the cohort. In this cohort, only TCR beta chains were sequenced, and detectable features were limited by the absence of alpha or paired-chain data. Some IMGT-functional V segments, including TRBV6-2 and TRBV6-3, could not be told apart with the 87-base-pair reads, so those segments were excluded.

Library generation was performed with the immunoSEQ multiplex PCR assay. A mixture of 60 forward primers for TCR Vbeta segments and 13 reverse primers for TCR Jbeta segments was used in the multiplex PCR. The CDR3 region of rearranged TCR beta genes was amplified from genomic DNA with a multiplex PCR assay. Amplified TCR beta libraries were sequenced as 87-base-pair reads on the Illumina HiSeq System. The authors' pipeline ran thus. A later analysis counted approximately 74 million unique TCR beta chains across the 670 or so repertoires, and some 11 million of these chains were shared by at least two donors. A nearest-neighbor algorithm error-corrected the raw reads and collapsed the reads into unique sequences, merging closely related sequences to remove PCR and sequencing errors. To assign V, D and J gene segments, CDR3 sequences were aligned to IMGT reference sequences. For a sequence to be retained, at least a six-nucleotide match to both a V gene segment and a J gene segment was required. A rearrangement counted as productive if the CDR3 had no stop codons and remained in frame with V and J, and every other rearrangement counted as non-productive. Following IMGT convention, CDR3 was defined as the stretch from the second conserved V-encoded cysteine up to the conserved J-encoded phenylalanine. The earlier analysis of about 590 of the donors excluded sequences that lacked an unambiguous match to a single V gene segment. An earlier analysis of approximately 590 of the donors classified V segments as functional when productive rearrangements were above 56.7% and as segregating when the standard deviation between donors was above 5%. A statistical classification framework was built to diagnose cytomegalovirus status from the catalog of TCR beta chain sequences. In a later analysis, V and J genes were assigned by comparing TCR nucleotide sequences against IMGT/GENE-DB human TR gene sequences. Using the TCRdist pipeline, a later analysis assigned CDR3 sequences along with most-parsimonious VDJ recombination scenarios. A later analysis defined each TCR beta chain by its CDR3 amino acid sequence plus V-gene family, and excluded reads lacking a unique V-gene family. In a later analysis, a few hundred highly shared, low-generation-probability nucleotide sequences were removed to address suspected cross-contamination and a sequencing artifact. In a later analysis, a clonal expansion index for each public chain was calculated from normalized within-repertoire ranks of inferred template counts. In a later analysis, generation probabilities were computed with a VDJ recombination model fitted to out-of-frame rearrangements, and the resulting probabilities were checked against IGoR. A later analysis scored TCR-TCR, TCR-HLA and TCR-CMV co-occurrence with hypergeometric tests, applying a repertoire-size bias correction to TCR pairs. In a later analysis, false discovery rates were estimated by permuting HLA or CMV assignments 20 times. In a later analysis, co-occurring TCRs were grouped using DBSCAN, with TCRdist sequence similarity added in when clustering inside HLA-allele-positive subsets. Repertoires with fewer than 30,000 or more than 120,000 public chains were left out of co-occurrence clustering, as were five repertoires with anomalous nucleotide sharing. In its TCRdb copy, this immuneACCESS table keeps in-frame sequences only and misses some clones. Where compared with another copy, unresolved V genes explain less than half of these, and the others have no known cause. That table furnishes V, J and clone size, whereas the DNA furnished D and trimming. For this sample the table gives about 130,000 clones, of which nearly 80% were detected only once. The ten most abundant clones make up 2.2% of the sample.

Spanning cysteine to phenylalanine, the CDR3 consists of 16 amino acids. The CDR3 DNA has 48 bases and is translated from base 1. V lost 6 bases and J lost 4 bases, and the count of bases not matched to a germline gene is 10. The germline V gene supplies CDR1 MDHEN and CDR2 SYDVKM. Comments on this clone: The antigen this receptor binds is unknown. No much larger clone is present one base from it, and per-base qualities are unavailable.

The cohort consisted of 600 or so healthy bone marrow donors. Cohort members were all nominally healthy when sampled, although unrecorded immune exposures were likely present. The donor tested CMV seronegative and was one of the 352 seronegative cohort members. Every donor gave a peripheral blood sample, and the peripheral blood mononuclear cells from that sample were used for TCR beta sequencing. The Qiagen DNeasy Blood Extraction Kit was used to extract genomic DNA from the blood cell samples. The TCR sequence derives from a man under 40 in good health and CMV-seronegative. Sequenced input: PBMCs. Rearrangement joined TRBV28 to TRBJ2-7, with 12 junctional bases fitting TRBD2. The DNA sequence reads TGTGCCAGCAGCCCGCGGGCTAGCGGGAGGGGATACGAGCAGTACTTC. Its translation reads: CASSPRASGRGYEQYF.